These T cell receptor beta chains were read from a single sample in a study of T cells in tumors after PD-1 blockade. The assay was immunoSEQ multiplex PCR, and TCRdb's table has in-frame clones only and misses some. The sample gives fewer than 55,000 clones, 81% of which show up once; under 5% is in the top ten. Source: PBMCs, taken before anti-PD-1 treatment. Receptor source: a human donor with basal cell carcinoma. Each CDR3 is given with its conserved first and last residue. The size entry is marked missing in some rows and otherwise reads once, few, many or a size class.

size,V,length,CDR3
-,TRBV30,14,CAWSVQGVGTEAFF
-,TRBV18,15,CASSPRETGGSTAFF
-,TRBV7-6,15,CASSLADSAGNTIYF
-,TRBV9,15,CASTQTVSNTGELFF
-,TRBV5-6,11,CASSPSYEQYF
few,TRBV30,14,CAWSLGIGNSPLHF
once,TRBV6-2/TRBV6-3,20,CASSYSFLLTGEEMNTEAFF
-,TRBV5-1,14,CASSLGGREETQYF
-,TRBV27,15,CASSQQPSSSYEQYF
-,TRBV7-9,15,CASSLGGAPTDTQYF
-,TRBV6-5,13,CASSNTGVGEQYF
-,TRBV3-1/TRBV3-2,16,CASSQGTASLHQPQHF
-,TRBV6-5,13,CASSYSGVGKLFF
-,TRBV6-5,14,CASSPLTDSYEQYF
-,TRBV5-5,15,CASSSGPTGNTEAFF
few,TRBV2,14,CASSEGGTNSPLHF
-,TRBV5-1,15,CASSLGGSRNQPQHF
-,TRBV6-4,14,CASSDSWSRYGYTF
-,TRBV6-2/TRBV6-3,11,CASSYAETQYF
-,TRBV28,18,CASSGGDRDLRLGTEAFF
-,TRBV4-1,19,CASSQGRILARTGNTEAFF
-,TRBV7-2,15,CASSPYGTPADTQYF
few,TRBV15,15,CATSGVEILNTEAFF
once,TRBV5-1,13,CASRTTGNTEAFF
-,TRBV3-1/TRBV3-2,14,CASSRLQKNTEAFF
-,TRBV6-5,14,CASSGDKLGTEAFF
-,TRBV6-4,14,CASRPGTHSGELFF
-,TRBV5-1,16,CASSLDPGRVYNEQFF
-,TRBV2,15,CASSLRQGVIGELFF
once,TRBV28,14,CASRRRGGRETQYF
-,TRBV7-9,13,CASSTDALGKLFF
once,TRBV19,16,CASSSYVGFSTDTQYF